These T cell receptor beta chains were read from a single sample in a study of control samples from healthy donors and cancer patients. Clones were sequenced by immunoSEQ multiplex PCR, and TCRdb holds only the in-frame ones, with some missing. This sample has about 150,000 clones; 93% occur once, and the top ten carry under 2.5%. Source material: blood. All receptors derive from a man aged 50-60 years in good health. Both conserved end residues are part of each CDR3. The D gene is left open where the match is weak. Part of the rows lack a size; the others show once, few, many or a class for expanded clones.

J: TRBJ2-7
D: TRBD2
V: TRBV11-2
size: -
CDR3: CASSSPIAGAYEQYF
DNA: TGTGCCAGCAGCTCCCCTATAGCGGGAGCGTACGAGCAGTACTTC

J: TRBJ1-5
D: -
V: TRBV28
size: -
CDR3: CASSFDQPQHF
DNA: TGTGCCAGCAGTTTCGATCAGCCCCAGCATTTT

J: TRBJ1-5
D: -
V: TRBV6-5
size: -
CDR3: CASSPGGSNNQPQHF
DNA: TGTGCCAGCAGCCCGGGAGGTTCGAACAATCAGCCCCAGCATTTT

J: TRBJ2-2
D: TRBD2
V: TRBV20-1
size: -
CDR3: CSASVAGDHGELFF
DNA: TGCAGTGCTAGTGTGGCGGGAGACCACGGGGAGCTGTTTTTT

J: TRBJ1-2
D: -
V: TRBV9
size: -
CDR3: CASSESQRANGYTF
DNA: TGTGCCAGCAGCGAGTCCCAGAGGGCCAATGGCTACACCTTC

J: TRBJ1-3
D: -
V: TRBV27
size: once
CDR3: CASSLTFRDSGNTIYF
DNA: TGTGCCAGCAGTTTAACGTTTCGAGACTCTGGAAACACCATATATTTT

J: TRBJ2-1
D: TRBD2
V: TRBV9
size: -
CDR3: CASSVGGGSVYNEQFF
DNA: TGTGCCAGCAGCGTAGGGGGCGGGAGCGTCTACAATGAGCAGTTCTTC

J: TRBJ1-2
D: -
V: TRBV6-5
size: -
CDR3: CASSQGRYYGYTF
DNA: TGTGCCAGCAGTCAGGGACGGTACTATGGCTACACCTTC

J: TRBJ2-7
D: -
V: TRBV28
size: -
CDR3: CASSGTPTYEQYF
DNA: TGTGCCAGCAGTGGGACCCCTACCTACGAGCAGTACTTC

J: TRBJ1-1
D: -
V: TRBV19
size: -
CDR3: CASSRGLPTNTEAFF
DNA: TGTGCCAGTAGTAGGGGCCTGCCAACGAACACTGAAGCTTTCTTT

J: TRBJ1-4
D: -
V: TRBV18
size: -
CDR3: CASSPPKGPGEKLFF
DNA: TGTGCCAGCTCACCACCCAAAGGACCAGGGGAAAAACTGTTTTTT

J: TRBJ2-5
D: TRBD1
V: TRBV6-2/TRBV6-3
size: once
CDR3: CASSYASRGWETQYF
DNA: TGTGCCAGCAGTTATGCGAGCAGGGGGTGGGAGACCCAGTACTTC

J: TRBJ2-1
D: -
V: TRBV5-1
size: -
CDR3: CASSLGAGNNEQFF
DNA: TGCGCCAGCAGCTTGGGTGCCGGCAACAATGAGCAGTTCTTC

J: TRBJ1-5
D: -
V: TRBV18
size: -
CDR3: CASSPGDFSNQPQHF
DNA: TGTGCCAGCTCACCAGGAGACTTTAGCAATCAGCCCCAGCATTTT